What follows is one TCR beta chain and its context. These data come from a study of T cells after yellow fever vaccination. The CDR3 length is 14 residues. Germline values: CDR1 SEHNR, CDR2 FQNEAQ (reference sequence). V lost 5 bases to trimming and J lost 8 bases, with 16 bases between them. From the 5' RACE reads, TCRdb called clonotypes with MiXCR, one entry per CDR3 protein. The sample shows 350,000 to 550,000 distinct CDR3 sequences, 18% of them seen only once. The starting material was PBMCs, obtained before the yellow fever booster vaccination. The TCR originated in a man between 18 and 29 years old who received the YFV17D yellow fever vaccine. The J gene is TRBJ2-1, the V gene TRBV7-9; the D gene is possibly TRBD2 (5 bases). CDR3 in DNA: TGTGCCAGCAGCCTCGATGGGAGCGCCCATGAGCAGTTCTTC. Amino acids: CASSLDGSAHEQFF.